The TCR beta chain described here comes from a study of graft-versus-host responses after intestinal transplantation. Study summary: All recipients got anti-thymocyte globulin induction, then tacrolimus and steroids for approximately 3 years.

Study conclusions and caveats: Clonal ratios of graft-versus-host to host-versus-graft in allografts were high for patients exhibiting graft-donor T cell macrochimerism. There were GvH clones found in recipient marrow, and some of them appeared first in ileum or blood. An association linked early post-transplant HvG declines with peak circulating GvH clone levels.

Note on this clone: No antigen is known for it. Its ends do not fully match the called genes, so a read error is possible.

The data were produced by immunoSEQ multiplex PCR, yet TCRdb's version contains in-frame clones alone and is incomplete. The sample lists about 41,000 clones; roughly 96% were seen once. CDR1 is MNHEY, CDR2 SVGAGI, per germline. This CDR3 spans 11 amino acids. This clonotype was sampled from a human donor who was the organ donor for an intestinal transplant. The specimen was unstimulated CD8+ T cells sorted from spleen or lymph node cells, collected before transplant. The genes are TRBV6-5 and TRBJ1-6; D is unresolved. CDR3 nucleotide sequence: TGTGCCAGCAGTTACTTTACTCTTTGGATTTTT. Protein sequence: CASSYFTLWIF.